The rows below give T cell receptor beta chains drawn from one sample of a study of T-cell memory formation after mild COVID-19. TCRdb reanalysed the 5' RACE reads using MiXCR and keeps one entry per CDR3 protein. Of around 470,000 distinct CDR3 sequences in the sample, approximately 20% were seen once. The sequenced material came from PBMCs or a T cell subset sorted from them (not recorded which). The receptors come from an adult woman who had mild COVID-19 (a few samples of this study predate the infection). Cell type and time point are not known. CDR3s include the opening cysteine and the closing phenylalanine or tryptophan. A D gene is named only where the DNA matches it firmly. Rows give clone size only sometimes, using once, few, many, or a class for an expanded clone.

>TRBJ1-1|TRBV20-1|many|-
CSARRRAVNTEAFF
TGCAGTGCTCGACGCCGGGCCGTGAACACTGAAGCTTTCTTT
>TRBJ2-5|TRBV5-1|few|TRBD1
CASSSLDRGYQETQYF
TGCGCCAGCAGCTCCCTGGACAGGGGGTACCAAGAGACCCAGTACTTC
>TRBJ1-5|TRBV6-5|-|-
CASRKRRGLDKPQHF
TGTGCCAGCAGAAAACGCCGCGGACTCGATAAGCCCCAGCATTTT
>TRBJ2-6|TRBV6-6|few|-
CASSYSASGANVLTF
TGTGCCAGCAGTTACTCGGCCTCTGGGGCCAACGTCCTGACTTTC
>TRBJ2-7|TRBV24-1|once|-
CATSDRRVGHEQYF
TGTGCCACCAGTGATCGCAGGGTGGGGCACGAGCAGTACTTC
>TRBJ1-1|TRBV10-3|-|TRBD1
CAIGGQGLNTEAFF
TGTGCCATCGGGGGACAGGGCCTGAACACTGAAGCTTTCTTT
>TRBJ2-1|TRBV7-6|-|-
CASSPFAGAARNNEQFF
TGTGCCAGCAGCCCTTTTGCAGGGGCAGCCCGAAACAATGAGCAGTTCTTC
>TRBJ2-1|TRBV12-3/TRBV12-4|few|-
CASRSGGSSYNEQFF
TGTGCCAGCAGATCCGGAGGAAGCTCCTACAATGAGCAGTTCTTC
>TRBJ1-2|TRBV6-5|-|-
CASSYSSPGPRGYGYTF
TGTGCCAGCAGTTACTCCAGTCCGGGGCCGCGGGGCTATGGCTACACCTTC
>TRBJ1-6|TRBV5-1|many|-
CASSQGAYNSPLHF
TGCGCCAGCAGTCAAGGGGCTTATAATTCACCCCTCCACTTT
>TRBJ2-7|TRBV5-1|-|-
CASSLRSYYEQYF
TGCGCCAGCAGCTTGAGGAGTTACTACGAGCAGTACTTC
>TRBJ2-2|TRBV12-3/TRBV12-4|-|-
CASIGRYSENTGELFF
TGTGCCAGCATTGGACGATATAGCGAGAACACCGGGGAGCTGTTTTTT
>TRBJ2-3|TRBV10-3|few|TRBD2
CAISQTGGADTQYF
TGTGCCATCAGTCAGACGGGAGGGGCAGATACGCAGTATTTT
>TRBJ2-6|TRBV4-2|-|-
CASEDSGANVLTF
TGTGCCAGCGAGGACTCTGGGGCCAACGTCCTGACTTTC
>TRBJ1-3|TRBV12-5|-|-
CASGSTALTYSGNTIYF
TGTGCTAGTGGTTCCACAGCCCTCACCTACTCTGGAAACACCATATATTTT
>TRBJ2-5|TRBV6-5|few|-
CASSYTAGTKETQYF
TGTGCCAGCAGTTACACAGCTGGGACGAAAGAGACCCAGTACTTC
>TRBJ2-7|TRBV29-1|few|-
CSVDLWGALPYEQYF
TGCAGCGTTGATTTGTGGGGGGCCCTCCCCTACGAGCAGTACTTC
>TRBJ2-3|TRBV12-3/TRBV12-4|few|-
CASSRHHRTDTQYF
TGTGCCAGCAGCCGACACCATCGCACAGATACGCAGTATTTT
>TRBJ1-2|TRBV7-9|few|-
CASSFSAGETYGYTF
TGTGCCAGCAGCTTTAGCGCAGGGGAAACCTATGGCTACACCTTC
>TRBJ1-5|TRBV20-1|few|TRBD1
CSARAGTGVNQPQHF
TGCAGTGCTAGGGCCGGGACAGGGGTCAATCAGCCCCAGCATTTT
>TRBJ2-7|TRBV3-1|few|-
CASGLFSYEQYF
TGTGCCAGCGGTTTATTTTCCTACGAGCAGTACTTC
>TRBJ1-5|TRBV3-1|-|TRBD1
CASGAGGGQPQHF
TGTGCCAGCGGGGCAGGGGGGGGGCAGCCCCAGCATTTT
>TRBJ2-5|TRBV29-1|few|-
CSELEGTQETQYF
TGCAGCGAACTCGAGGGGACACAAGAGACCCAGTACTTC
>TRBJ2-5|TRBV18|-|-
CASSSALQETQYF
TGTGCCAGCTCATCCGCCCTACAAGAGACCCAGTACTTC
>TRBJ1-5|TRBV23-1|-|TRBD1
CASSQSTDRPVGVPQHF
TGCGCCAGCAGTCAATCGACGGACAGGCCGGTTGGGGTGCCCCAGCATTTT
>TRBJ1-1|TRBV14|once|-
CASSPTLQGAAFF
TGTGCCAGCAGCCCTACCCTACAGGGTGCGGCTTTCTTT
>TRBJ2-1|TRBV6-1|-|-
CASSEVGGGQFF
TGTGCCAGCAGTGAAGTAGGTGGGGGGCAGTTCTTC
>TRBJ2-7|TRBV7-9|many|-
CASSWTGRDYEQYF
TGTGCCAGCAGTTGGACCGGCCGGGACTACGAGCAGTACTTC
>TRBJ1-5|TRBV24-1|-|-
CATSAGVGSLLGPQHF
TGTGCCACCAGTGCGGGGGTCGGGAGCTTACTCGGGCCCCAGCATTTT
>TRBJ2-4|TRBV7-8|few|TRBD1
CASSTEVGQGAKNIQYF
TGTGCCAGCAGCACAGAAGTGGGACAGGGAGCCAAAAACATTCAGTACTTC
>TRBJ1-5|TRBV24-1|-|-
CATSDGRTARQVQPQHF
TGTGCCACCAGTGATGGACGGACAGCCCGCCAGGTTCAGCCCCAGCATTTT
>TRBJ1-5|TRBV27|-|TRBD1
CASINPGQGGNQPQHF
TGTGCCAGCATCAACCCCGGACAGGGAGGCAATCAGCCCCAGCATTTT
>TRBJ1-1|TRBV24-1|-|-
CATSGRTGREGIKAFF
TGTGCCACCAGTGGCCGTACTGGCCGGGAGGGAATTAAAGCTTTCTTT
>TRBJ1-5|TRBV12-3/TRBV12-4|-|-
CASSLGENQPQHF
TGTGCCAGCAGTTTAGGAGAGAATCAGCCCCAGCATTTT
>TRBJ1-6|TRBV6-5|few|-
CASSYSQAPVNTPLHF
TGTGCCAGCAGTTACTCCCAGGCCCCCGTTAATACACCCCTCCACTTT
>TRBJ2-7|TRBV12-3/TRBV12-4|-|TRBD1
CASSWTGGSNEQYF
TGTGCCAGCAGTTGGACAGGGGGCTCCAACGAGCAGTACTTC
>TRBJ2-7|TRBV2|-|TRBD1
CACLDRVNEQYF
TGTGCCTGCTTGGACAGGGTCAACGAGCAGTACTTC
>TRBJ2-3|TRBV9|-|TRBD2
CASSGGLAGPQDTQYF
TGTGCCAGCAGCGGCGGACTAGCGGGTCCCCAGGATACGCAGTATTTT
>TRBJ1-5|TRBV11-3|-|-
CASSLGGVQPQHF
TGTGCCAGCAGCTTAGGGGGGGTTCAGCCCCAGCATTTT
>TRBJ1-2|TRBV4-1|few|-
CASSRFRGDITNYGYTF
TGCGCCAGCAGCCGCTTTCGGGGGGACATAACTAACTATGGCTACACCTTC